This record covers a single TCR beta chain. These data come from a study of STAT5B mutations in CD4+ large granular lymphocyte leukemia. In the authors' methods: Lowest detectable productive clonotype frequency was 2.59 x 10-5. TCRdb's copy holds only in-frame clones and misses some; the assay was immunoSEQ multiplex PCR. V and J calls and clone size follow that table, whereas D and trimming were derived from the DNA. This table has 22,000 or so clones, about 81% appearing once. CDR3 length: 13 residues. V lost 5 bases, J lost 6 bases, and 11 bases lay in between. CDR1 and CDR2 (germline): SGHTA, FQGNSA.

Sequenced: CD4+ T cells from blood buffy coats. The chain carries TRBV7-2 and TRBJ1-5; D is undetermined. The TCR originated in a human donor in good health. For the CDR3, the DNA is TGTGCCAGCAGCGAATCTTGGAGTCAGCCCCAGCATTTT. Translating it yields CASSESWSQPQHF.